A single sample gave rise to the 16 T cell receptor beta chains below, sequenced in a study of CD8 T cells in Susac syndrome. Roughly 0.5 to 1 ug RNA was reverse transcribed with random hexamers. TCRdb called the immunoSEQ multiplex PCR reads again in MiXCR, with one record for every CDR3 protein. The table records approximately 210,000 distinct CDR3 sequences, 94% of them present only once. The source material was CD4+ T cells from PBMCs. All receptors come from a human donor with Susac syndrome.

The chain uses TRBV20-1 and TRBJ2-7; tentatively, D is TRBD1 or TRBD2 (5 bases each). The CDR3 length is 16 residues. Germline V lookup: CDR1 DFQATT, CDR2 SNEGSKA (reference sequence). The V end lost 6 bases, the J end lost 3 bases, and 24 bases lay between the germline ends. This CDR3 is CSAGSLGRASNYEQYF. The CDR3 nucleotides are TGCAGTGCGGGCAGTTTGGGACGCGCGAGCAACTACGAGCAGTACTTC.

The chain employs TRBV6-6 and TRBJ2-7; TRBD1 is a possible D gene (5 bases). The CDR3 consists of 12 residues. Trimming stripped 2 bases from V and 4 bases from J, with 6 bases between. CDR1 MNHNY and CDR2 SVGAGI come from the germline V gene (reference sequence). The CDR3 spells CASSYQGYEQYF. The CDR3 DNA follows: TGTGCCAGCAGTTACCAGGGTTACGAGCAGTACTTC.

The CDR3 sequence: CAWSRDSEAFF. In DNA form, the CDR3 reads TGTGCCTGGAGTAGAGACAGTGAAGCTTTCTTT. The gene calls are TRBV30 and TRBJ1-1; D perhaps matches TRBD1 (5 bases). The germline gives CDR1 GTSNPN, CDR2 SVGIG (reference sequence). The CDR3 is made up of 11 amino acids. V was pared by 2 bases and J by 7 bases, with 8 bases between. The variable domain in full, with the rest retrieved from reference TRBV30 and TRBJ1-1, is SQTIHQWPATLVQPVGSPLSLECTVEGTSNPNLYWYRQAAGRGLQLLFYSVGIGQISSEVPQNLSASRPQDRQFILSSKKLLLSDSGFYLCAWSRDSEAFFGQGTRLTVV.

The rearrangement links TRBV20-1 to TRBJ2-1; 7 positions match TRBD1. Germline lookup yields CDR1 DFQATT and CDR2 SNEGSKA (reference sequence). This CDR3 contains 15 residues. CDR3 coding DNA: TGCCAGGGGGTGCCAAACAAGGCAGGTGAGAATGAGCAGTTCTTC. Residues: CQGVPNKAGENEQFF.

V and J are TRBV19 and TRBJ1-6, with D hard to call. Germline V gene sequence: CDR1 LNHDA, CDR2 SQIVND (reference sequence). The germline V and J ends were trimmed by 7 bases and 7 bases, with 14 bases remaining between them. This CDR3 has 14 residues. The CDR3 here is CASKRREGNSPLHF. CDR3 in DNA: TGTGCCAGTAAAAGACGGGAGGGAAATTCACCCCTCCACTTT.

In its sample, this clonotype was seen a few times. The chain combines TRBV5-6 with TRBJ2-5; a possible D gene is TRBD1 (5 bases). Germline V lookup: CDR1 SGHDT, CDR2 YYEEEE. The CDR3 consists of 13 residues. V was shortened by 0 bases and J by 5 bases, with 8 bases between the two germline ends. The CDR3 spells CASSLGPGETQYF. The CDR3 region has the DNA TGTGCCAGCAGCTTGGGACCAGGGGAGACCCAGTACTTC.

The chain couples TRBV3-1 to TRBJ1-4, with no clear D. The CDR3 covers 15 residues. Germline assignment: CDR1 LGHDT and CDR2 YNNKEL (reference sequence). V gave up 1 base and J gave up 5 bases, with 11 bases separating them. The CDR3 DNA sequence: TGTGCCAGCAGCCAAGCACCTGGCTTAAATGAAAAACTGTTTTTT. Protein product: CASSQAPGLNEKLFF.

The chain joins TRBV30 to TRBJ2-5; D is unclear. Germline V gene data show CDR1 as GTSNPN and CDR2 as SVGIG (reference sequence). The CDR3 covers 13 residues. Trimming removed 0 bases at V and 5 bases at J, with 10 bases between. CDR3: CAWSVKGGETQYF. The CDR3 bases are TGTGCCTGGAGTGTAAAGGGTGGCGAGACCCAGTACTTC.

This sequence joins TRBV7-2 and TRBJ1-2; 12 bases fit TRBD1. The CDR3 totals 16 residues. CDR1 is SGHTA, CDR2 FQGNSA, per germline. Unmatched junction bases numbered 4, after V lost 4 bases and J lost 1 base. CDR3 amino acids: CASSSGTGGVNYGYTF. CDR3 DNA sequence: TGTGCCAGCAGCTCCGGGACAGGGGGCGTTAACTATGGCTACACCTTC.

This sequence joins TRBV12-3 or TRBV12-4 and TRBJ1-1; no clear D gene. V was cut by 2 bases and J by 0 bases, with 7 bases left in between. This CDR3 contains 14 residues. CDR3: CASSLMGVNTEAFF. Written as DNA, the CDR3 is TGTGCCAGCAGTTTAATGGGCGTGAACACTGAAGCTTTCTTT.

The chain has TRBV27 and TRBJ1-1; perhaps TRBD1 as D (6 bases). Germline V gene lookup returns CDR1 MNHEY and CDR2 SMNVEV (reference sequence). V lost 4 bases and J 1 base, leaving 10 bases between the germline ends. The CDR3 spans 14 residues. CDR3 protein: CASSWDIRNTEAFF. The CDR3, as DNA: TGTGCCAGCAGTTGGGACATAAGGAACACTGAAGCTTTCTTT.

The V call is TRBV7-8, the J call TRBJ1-1, with 8 bases identical to TRBD1. The CDR3 totals 17 residues. Germline CDR1 SGHVS, CDR2 FQNEAQ. V lost 5 bases and J lost 0; bases outside the gene matches: 11. Written as DNA, the CDR3 is TGTGCCAGCAGCCTGGGACAGGTGACCCACATGAACACTGAAGCTTTCTTT. Residues: CASSLGQVTHMNTEAFF.

The V and J genes are TRBV9 and TRBJ2-2; D is undetermined. V was trimmed by 0 bases and J by 3 bases, leaving 6 bases between them. Germline V gives CDR1 SGDLS, CDR2 YYNGEE. This CDR3 region has 14 residues. DNA of the CDR3: TGTGCCAGCAGCGTAGGTGCGGACACCGGGGAGCTGTTTTTT. Protein: CASSVGADTGELFF.

J is TRBJ2-5 and V is TRBV20-1, with D possibly being TRBD1 or TRBD2 (5 bases each). This CDR3 is built from 13 residues. The germline V gene encodes CDR1 DFQATT and CDR2 SNEGSKA (reference sequence). V was pared by 1 base and J by 7 bases, with 13 bases between. CDR3 DNA: TGCAGTGCTAGAGCGGGGCGAGACGGGACCCAGTACTTC. This sequence encodes CSARAGRDGTQYF.

The V call is TRBV12-3 or TRBV12-4, the J call TRBJ2-7; tentatively, D is TRBD1 (6 bases). This CDR3 has 13 amino acids. V gave up 4 bases and J gave up 3 bases, with 10 bases separating them. In DNA form, the CDR3 reads TGTGCCAGCAGTTCCCTAGGGGGCTACGAGCAGTACTTC. It encodes CASSSLGGYEQYF.

V is TRBV4-1 and J is TRBJ2-7; 9 nucleotides agree with TRBD1. The CDR3 is 19 residues long. V gave up 0 bases and J gave up 2 bases; unmatched junction bases: 14. CDR1 and CDR2 (germline): MGHRA, YSYEKL. The CDR3 DNA follows: TGCGCCAGCAGCCAAGATTTGGGACAGGGCCCACCGACTACCTACGAGCAGTACTTC. Translating it yields CASSQDLGQGPPTTYEQYF.